The source of this T cell receptor beta chain is a study of OX40 agonist ivuxolimab in advanced cancers. Profiling relied on immunoSEQ multiplex PCR, and the TCRdb table lists in-frame clones only, not all of them. The sample contains approximately 82,000 clones, roughly 81% of which appear only once. This clone was counted once. Trimming left V 5 bases short and J 3 bases short, with 13 bases between. The CDR3 loop spans 15 amino acids. Looked up from germline, CDR1 is SGHTA and CDR2 is FQGNSA. This sequence originates from an adult with an advanced solid tumor such as melanoma, head and neck, liver or kidney cancer. The sequences come from CD4+ or CD8+ T cells sorted from blood, collected in a trial of the OX40 agonist ivuxolimab. The V gene is TRBV7-2, the J gene TRBJ1-4; tentative D call: TRBD1 (5 bases). The CDR3 DNA sequence: TGTGCCAGCAGCCCGGAAGGGGCCTCTAATGAAAAACTGTTTTTT. As protein: CASSPEGASNEKLFF.